This T cell receptor beta chain was sequenced during a study of T cell repertoires in cytomegalovirus infection. At the level of the study: Based on public TCR beta signatures, there were indications of CMV infection and of a matching HLA type.

CDR1 and CDR2 (germline): ENHRY, SYGVKD. This CDR3 contains 15 residues. J gave up 5 bases and V 2 bases, and 9 bases lay outside the gene matches. Findings and limits, study-wide: Carriers of CMV plus the relevant HLA were identified by cumulative public TCR beta family frequency. Ex vivo responses were dominated by HLA-C-restricted CMV-specific TCR beta clonotypes.

On this clonotype: Antigen specificity is unknown.

One entry per CDR3 protein results from TCRdb running MiXCR on the reads. The sample includes 200,000 to 300,000 distinct CDR3 sequences, approximately 8.3% of them seen just once. The source material was PBMCs. The V call is TRBV10-3, the J call TRBJ2-7, with 7 nucleotides matching TRBD1. The clonotype was recovered from a human donor in good health (CMV status not recorded). Some clones in this sample may be carry-over from other donors' samples. DNA of the CDR3: TGTGCCATCAGTGAGCCGGGACAGCCGTCGGACGAGCAGTACTTC. Translated, it gives CAISEPGQPSDEQYF.